These T cell receptor beta chains were read from a single sample in a study of cytomegalovirus exposure and HLA in healthy donors. Only in-frame clones appear in the TCRdb table, and some are missing; sequencing was by immunoSEQ multiplex PCR. The sample contains some 99,000 clones, more than 70% of which appear only once. Input material: PBMCs. The source of these receptors is a woman aged 18 to 35 in good health and CMV-seronegative. Both conserved end residues are part of each CDR3. A D gene is named only where the DNA matches it firmly. Expanded clones are given a class, and other clones once, few, many or no size at all.

j_call | d_call | clone_size | v_call | cdr3_nt | cdr3_aa
TRBJ2-5 | TRBD1 | - | TRBV18 | TGTGCCAGCTCACCAATCGGACAGGGGGCAGAGACCCAGTACTTC | CASSPIGQGAETQYF
TRBJ1-6 | TRBD1 | - | TRBV6-6 | TGTGCCAGTAACCCAGGGGGTTCACCCCTCCACTTT | CASNPGGSPLHF
TRBJ2-6 | - | - | TRBV14 | TGTGCCAGCAGCCAAGATAGGCGGAACTCTGGGGCCAACGTCCTGACTTTC | CASSQDRRNSGANVLTF
TRBJ1-1 | - | - | TRBV28 | TGTGCCAGCAGTCCCCCCATAGGGGGTGAAGCTTTCTTT | CASSPPIGGEAFF
TRBJ2-7 | - | once | TRBV2 | TGTGCCAGCAGCGGGAGCTCCTACGAGCAGTACTTC | CASSGSSYEQYF
TRBJ1-2 | - | - | TRBV7-2 | TGTGCCAGCAGCTTAGCGCCAGAGGCTCGAGGCTACACCTTC | CASSLAPEARGYTF
TRBJ1-2 | - | - | TRBV6-5 | TGTGCCAGCAGTTACACCGGCTATGGCTACACCTTC | CASSYTGYGYTF
TRBJ2-1 | - | - | TRBV30 | TGTGCCTGCGCGCGGCTCTACAATGAGCAGTTCTTC | CACARLYNEQFF
TRBJ1-5 | TRBD1 | - | TRBV27 | TGTGCCAGCAGTCCCCATTCCGGGACAGGGTTAAGTCAGCCCCAGCATTTT | CASSPHSGTGLSQPQHF
TRBJ2-5 | TRBD2 | - | TRBV4-2 | TGTGCCAGCACACCCGCCGGGGGGGCTGGAGAGACCCAGTACTTC | CASTPAGGAGETQYF
TRBJ2-7 | TRBD1 | - | TRBV5-1 | TGCGCCAGCAGCTTGGACACAGGGGGGCCCTACGAGCAGTACTTC | CASSLDTGGPYEQYF
TRBJ1-2 | - | - | TRBV18 | TGTGCCAGCTCACCACCCTGGAGAGAAGGCTACACCTTC | CASSPPWREGYTF
TRBJ2-7 | - | - | TRBV28 | TGTGCCAGCAGCTATGCCGGGACAACCTACGAGCAGTACTTC | CASSYAGTTYEQYF
TRBJ1-5 | - | - | TRBV28 | TGTGCCAGCACCACCCGAAGGGTGGGGGGGTATAGCAATCAGCCCCAGCATTTT | CASTTRRVGGYSNQPQHF
TRBJ1-4 | - | - | TRBV29-1 | TGCAGCGTTCGTAACAGGACCTTTGCAACTAATGAAAAACTGTTTTTT | CSVRNRTFATNEKLFF
TRBJ1-2 | - | once | TRBV29-1 | TGCAGCGTTGATAGACACCTCCGCTATGGCTACACCTTC | CSVDRHLRYGYTF
TRBJ2-7 | - | - | TRBV7-2 | TGTGCCAGCAGCACAAACCAGGGAGGCGAGCAGTACTTC | CASSTNQGGEQYF
TRBJ2-7 | - | - | TRBV7-2 | TGTGCCAGCAGCTTAGTACAGCTTTACGAGCAGTACTTC | CASSLVQLYEQYF
TRBJ2-2 | - | - | TRBV7-3 | TGTGCCAGCAGCCCAGAAAACACCGGGGAGCTGTTTTTT | CASSPENTGELFF
TRBJ1-5 | - | - | TRBV9 | TGTGCCAGCAGCGTATCGGGTTCGGTGGGTCAGCCCCAGCATTTT | CASSVSGSVGQPQHF
TRBJ2-1 | TRBD1 | - | TRBV7-7 | TGTGCCAGCAGCTTTGACAGGGATACTGAGCAGTTCTTC | CASSFDRDTEQFF
TRBJ1-1 | - | - | TRBV14 | TGTGCCAGCAGCCGCCTGCCGCGGGGGACTGAAGCTTTCTTT | CASSRLPRGTEAFF
TRBJ2-7 | TRBD1 | - | TRBV5-6 | TGTGCCAGCAGCTTACCGGGACAGGGTAGCTCCTACGAGCAGTACTTC | CASSLPGQGSSYEQYF
TRBJ1-2 | - | - | TRBV19 | TGTGCCAGCAAAGCAGGCTATGGCTACACCTTC | CASKAGYGYTF
TRBJ1-3 | - | - | TRBV6-5 | TGTGCCAGCAGTTACTTCGGGGGTACTGGAAACACCATATATTTT | CASSYFGGTGNTIYF
TRBJ1-2 | TRBD1 | - | TRBV19 | TGTGCCAGTAGTGACTCAGGGGGCGCGTACTATGGCTACACCTTC | CASSDSGGAYYGYTF
TRBJ1-2 | - | - | TRBV30 | TGTGCCTGGAGCCCAGGGTCCCGCGGCTACACCTTC | CAWSPGSRGYTF
TRBJ2-7 | TRBD1 | - | TRBV6-1 | TGTGCCAGCAGGGACAGGTCCTACGAGCAGTACTTC | CASRDRSYEQYF
TRBJ1-3 | - | once | TRBV5-6 | TGTGCCAGCAGCTTGGCGCAGGGTCTAAACACCATATATTTT | CASSLAQGLNTIYF
TRBJ1-6 | TRBD1 | - | TRBV7-6 | TGTGCCAGCAGCCTCCTCGGACAGGGGAGCTCCTATAATTCACCCCTCCACTTT | CASSLLGQGSSYNSPLHF
TRBJ2-7 | - | - | TRBV15 | TGTGCCACCAGCAGAGATTTAAGTAGCTACGAGCAGTACTTC | CATSRDLSSYEQYF
TRBJ2-3 | - | few | TRBV6-4 | TGTGCCAGCAGTGAGGGCGGGCTTAGCACAGATACGCAGTATTTT | CASSEGGLSTDTQYF
TRBJ1-5 | TRBD1 | - | TRBV5-4 | TGTGCCAGCAGCTTTCCGGGACAGGGGACTCAGAATCAGCCCCAGCATTTT | CASSFPGQGTQNQPQHF
TRBJ1-6 | TRBD1 | - | TRBV5-1 | TGCGCCAGCAGCCCACGACAGGGCCTAAATAATTCACCCCTCCACTTT | CASSPRQGLNNSPLHF
TRBJ1-5 | - | - | TRBV7-2 | TGTGCCAGCAGCTTAGGGCTGGTTCAGCCCCAGCATTTT | CASSLGLVQPQHF
TRBJ1-4 | - | - | TRBV19 | TGTGCCACCCAGGACAGAGAAAAACTGTTTTTT | CATQDREKLFF